Listed below are T cell receptor beta chains from one sample, sequenced in a study of T cell changes during pregnancy in multiple sclerosis. Sequencing was performed with immunoSEQ multiplex PCR; in TCRdb, only in-frame clones are kept and a portion is missing. Here the sample spans just under 20,000 clones, roughly nine tenths being singletons. Sample: CD8+ T cells from peripheral blood mononuclear cells, taken in the second trimester of pregnancy. These receptors all come from a female donor in good health, enrolled as a control in a pregnancy study. CDR3s include the opening cysteine and the closing phenylalanine or tryptophan. D genes are given only for firm matches. Size is stated for part of the rows, as once, few or many counts, or as a class when the clone is expanded.

v_call	clone_size	j_call	d_call	cdr3_length	cdr3_nt	cdr3_aa
TRBV10-3	.	TRBJ2-3	.	13	TGTGCCATCAGTGGTGAGAACACAGATACGCAGTATTTT	CAISGENTDTQYF
TRBV7-6	.	TRBJ1-1	TRBD1	16	TGTGCCAGCAGCTACGGACAGGGGGGGACGAACACTGAAGCTTTCTTT	CASSYGQGGTNTEAFF
TRBV7-9	.	TRBJ2-7	.	14	TGTGCCAGCAGCTCACCCCGGGTATCCTACGAGCAGTACTTC	CASSSPRVSYEQYF
TRBV6-5	.	TRBJ2-3	TRBD1	15	TGTGCCAGCAGTTACCAGACAGGGGGCACAGATACGCAGTATTTT	CASSYQTGGTDTQYF
TRBV21-1	.	TRBJ1-5	.	16	TGTGCCAGCAGCACCGGTGGGGCCTTACCGTACCAGCCCCAGCATTTT	CASSTGGALPYQPQHF
TRBV6-6	.	TRBJ2-2	.	15	TGTGCCAGCAGTTGGGTGGCAGGCAACACCGGGGAGCTGTTTTTT	CASSWVAGNTGELFF
TRBV7-8	.	TRBJ1-1	.	14	TGTGCCAGCAGCGCCGGGGGGATGAACACTGAAGCTTTCTTT	CASSAGGMNTEAFF
TRBV13	.	TRBJ2-2	TRBD2	16	TGTGCCAGCAGACCCGCAAGCGGGAGTCCGGCCGGGGAGCTGTTTTTT	CASRPASGSPAGELFF
TRBV6-5	.	TRBJ1-2	.	13	TGTGCCAGCAGTTCCGCAGGGCCAAATGGCTACACCTTC	CASSSAGPNGYTF
TRBV7-9	.	TRBJ1-2	.	16	TGTGCCAGCAGCCAAGAGGCCAGGGGATCCCACTATGGCTACACCTTC	CASSQEARGSHYGYTF
TRBV7-9	.	TRBJ2-5	TRBD2	15	TGTGCCAGCAGCTTAAGTTCGGGGGGGAGGAAGACCCAGTACTTC	CASSLSSGGRKTQYF
TRBV2	.	TRBJ1-5	TRBD1	14	TGTGCCAGCAGTGAAGGGACAGGGTATCAGCCCCAGCATTTT	CASSEGTGYQPQHF
TRBV6-5	.	TRBJ2-1	.	13	TGTGCCAGCAGTTATAGCCCGGGCAATGAGCAGTTCTTC	CASSYSPGNEQFF
TRBV29-1	.	TRBJ2-2	.	12	TGCAGCGTATTAGGGGGCACCGGGGAGCTGTTTTTT	CSVLGGTGELFF
TRBV10-2	.	TRBJ2-1	.	15	TGCGCCAGCAGTGAGTATAGCGGCTCCTACAATGAGCAGTTCTTC	CASSEYSGSYNEQFF
TRBV14	.	TRBJ2-3	.	13	TGTGCCAGCAGCCTTATCGGGACAGATACGCAGTATTTT	CASSLIGTDTQYF
TRBV5-4	.	TRBJ2-5	TRBD2	13	TGTGCCAGCAGCCAAAGCGGGGGGGGGACCCAGTACTTC	CASSQSGGGTQYF
TRBV4-1	.	TRBJ1-2	.	16	TGCGCCAGCAGCCAAGAGTACACCATTTCTAACTATGGCTACACCTTC	CASSQEYTISNYGYTF
TRBV10-3	.	TRBJ2-7	TRBD1	16	TGTGCCACGTACTATTCCAGGGGGCCCGCGAGGGGGGAGCAGTACTTC	CATYYSRGPARGEQYF
TRBV28	.	TRBJ1-5	.	15	TGTGCCAGCAGTTTCCTGACAGATAGCAATCAGCCCCAGCATTTT	CASSFLTDSNQPQHF
TRBV11-1	.	TRBJ1-2	.	15	TGTGCCAGCAGCTTATTCGAGGGGGCTAACTATGGCTACACCTTC	CASSLFEGANYGYTF
TRBV7-8	.	TRBJ2-7	.	13	TGTGCCAGTTCGGGGGGCAGCTCCTACGAGCAGTACTTC	CASSGGSSYEQYF
TRBV4-2	.	TRBJ1-4	TRBD1	16	TGTGCCAGCAGCCTGACAACAGCGGACAGGGAGCCAAAACTGTTTTTT	CASSLTTADREPKLFF
TRBV9	once	TRBJ2-1	TRBD2	18	TGTGCCAGCAGCGTAGCCTGGGGACTAGCGGGAAGGTACAATGAGCAGTTCTTC	CASSVAWGLAGRYNEQFF
TRBV29-1	medium-sized	TRBJ2-7	.	13	TGCAGTACGAAGTCCGGGTCCTCGGGCGAGCAGTACTTC	CSTKSGSSGEQYF
TRBV15	.	TRBJ2-1	TRBD2	18	TGTGCCACCTCGCAGGGACGAAGGGGACTAGCGGTAGACAATGAGCAGTTCTTC	CATSQGRRGLAVDNEQFF
TRBV5-4	.	TRBJ2-1	.	13	TGTGCCAGCAGCTCCGATAGCGCGTGGGAGCAGTTCTTC	CASSSDSAWEQFF
TRBV27	.	TRBJ2-2	.	13	TGTGCCAGCAGTTTATCGGTAGCCGGGGAGCTGTTTTTT	CASSLSVAGELFF
TRBV18	.	TRBJ2-1	.	15	TGTGCCAGCTCACCGGTCGATGACAGCTCAGGTGAGCAGTTCTTC	CASSPVDDSSGEQFF
TRBV18	.	TRBJ1-3	TRBD1	15	TGTGCCAGCCAACCGGGACAGGGAGGTGGAAACACCATATATTTT	CASQPGQGGGNTIYF
TRBV30	.	TRBJ1-5	TRBD1	14	TGTGCCTGGAGTTTAGGACAGGAAAATCAGCCCCAGCATTTT	CAWSLGQENQPQHF
TRBV5-6	.	TRBJ2-7	TRBD2	16	TGTGCCAGCAGCGGGGGGGTGATGGGGACTAGCTACGAGCAGTACTTC	CASSGGVMGTSYEQYF
TRBV6-5	.	TRBJ2-2	TRBD2	16	TGTGCCAGCAGTTACTCTCGCGGGGGGTACACCGGGGAGCTGTTTTTT	CASSYSRGGYTGELFF
TRBV27	.	TRBJ2-1	TRBD2	16	TGTGCCAGCAGTTCCCCTAGCGGGAGCTCCTACAATGAGCAGTTCTTC	CASSSPSGSSYNEQFF
TRBV7-6	.	TRBJ2-1	TRBD2	15	TGTGCCAGCAGCTCGACTAGCGGGAGTAACAATGAGCAGTTCTTC	CASSSTSGSNNEQFF
TRBV6-5	.	TRBJ1-6	.	14	TGTGCCAGCAGTTACTCGCAGGAGGGTTCACCCCTCCACTTT	CASSYSQEGSPLHF
TRBV7-2	once	TRBJ2-1	TRBD2	17	TGTGCCAGCAGCTCCCTAGCGGGGGTTAAACCCTACAATGAGCAGTTCTTC	CASSSLAGVKPYNEQFF
TRBV19	.	TRBJ2-7	.	13	TGTGCCAGTAGTATTCAGGGTTCCTACGAGCAGTACTTC	CASSIQGSYEQYF